The 4 T cell receptor beta chains below were found in one sample sequenced in a study of blood T cell repertoires in COVID-19. Here immunoSEQ multiplex PCR was the method, and the copy in TCRdb shows in-frame clones only, minus some. The table has just under 65,000 clones, approximately 82% seen once. The sample comprised peripheral blood. These receptors all stem from a human donor in a cohort sampled during active COVID-19.

This clone showed up just a few times. The V call is TRBV7-8, the J call TRBJ2-3; 7 bases line up with TRBD2. Germline CDR1 and CDR2: SGHVS and FQNEAQ. The trim removed 1 base at V and 1 base at J, leaving 8 bases unmatched. The CDR3 consists of 17 residues. CDR3 loop: CASSLGGSGYGTDTQYF. In DNA form, the CDR3 reads TGTGCCAGCAGCTTAGGGGGTAGCGGGTATGGCACAGATACGCAGTATTTT.

This chain links TRBV2 with TRBJ1-5; D is unresolved. Germline assignment: CDR1 SNHLY and CDR2 FYNNEI. CDR3 length: 15 residues. V shed 7 bases and J shed 0 bases, with 13 bases lying between them. The CDR3 nucleotides are TGTGCCAGCAACTCGGCGGGGTTTAGCAATCAGCCCCAGCATTTT. Amino acids: CASNSAGFSNQPQHF.

The genes are TRBV6-1 and TRBJ1-5; D not certain. The V end lost 1 base, the J end lost 7 bases, and 17 bases lay between the germline ends. The germline CDR1 and CDR2 sequences are MNHNS and SASEGT. This CDR3 region has 16 residues. The DNA for the CDR3 is TGTGCCAGCAGTGAAGGGGAGGAAGGGCTTGGGCAGCCCCAGCATTTT. As protein: CASSEGEEGLGQPQHF.

This clone was seen only once. The J gene is TRBJ1-5, the V gene TRBV4-1; TRBD1 matches 7 bases. V lost 0 bases, J lost 3 bases, and 8 bases stayed unmatched. CDR1 is MGHRA, CDR2 YSYEKL, per germline. The CDR3 is made up of 17 amino acids. This CDR3 reads CASSQDRNRGVNQPQHF. The CDR3 nucleotides read TGCGCCAGCAGCCAAGATCGGAACAGGGGAGTCAATCAGCCCCAGCATTTT.